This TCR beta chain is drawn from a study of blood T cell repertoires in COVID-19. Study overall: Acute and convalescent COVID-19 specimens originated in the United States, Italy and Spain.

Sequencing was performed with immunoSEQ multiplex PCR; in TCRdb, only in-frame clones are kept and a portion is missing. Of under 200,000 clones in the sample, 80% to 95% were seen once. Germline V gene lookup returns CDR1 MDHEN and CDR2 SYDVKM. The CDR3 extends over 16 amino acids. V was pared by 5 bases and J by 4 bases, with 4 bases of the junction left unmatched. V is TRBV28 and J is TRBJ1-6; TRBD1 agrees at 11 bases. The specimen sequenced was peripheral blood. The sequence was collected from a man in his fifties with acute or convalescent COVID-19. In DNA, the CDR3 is TGTGCCAGCAGTCTGGGGACAGGGGGTTATAATTCACCCCTCCACTTT. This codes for CASSLGTGGYNSPLHF.